This paragraph reports one T cell receptor (beta chain). This clone was observed a handful of times. What this receptor recognizes is not known. No base quality values were provided; no much bigger clone lies one nucleotide off. In total, roughly 710 healthy bone marrow donors made up the cohort. All cohort members were sampled while nominally healthy, although unrecorded immune exposures were likely present. The donor was CMV seronegative and was included in the group of 352 seronegative cohort members. Every donor gave a peripheral blood sample, and the peripheral blood mononuclear cells from that sample were used for TCR beta sequencing. Genomic DNA was extracted from the blood cell samples with the Qiagen DNeasy Blood Extraction Kit. The library was made by the immunoSEQ multiplex PCR assay. For the multiplex PCR, a mixture combining 60 forward primers for TCR Vbeta segments and 13 reverse primers for TCR Jbeta segments was used. Amplification of the CDR3 region of rearranged TCR beta genes was performed with a multiplex PCR assay on genomic DNA. On the Illumina HiSeq System, the amplified TCR beta libraries were sequenced as 87-base-pair reads. The source study handled its data this way. In a later analysis, roughly 80 million unique TCR beta chains were counted across the 650 to 700 repertoires, and around 10 million of these chains were shared by at least two donors. Raw reads were error-corrected and collapsed into unique sequences by a nearest-neighbor algorithm in which closely related sequences were merged to remove PCR and sequencing errors. CDR3 sequences were aligned to IMGT reference sequences to assign V, D and J gene segments. For a sequence to be retained, a match of at least six nucleotides was required to both a V gene segment and a J gene segment. Rearrangements were called productive when the CDR3 lacked stop codons and stayed in frame with V and J; all others were non-productive. CDR3 was defined by IMGT convention, running from the second conserved V-encoded cysteine to the conserved J-encoded phenylalanine. The earlier analysis of some 540 of the donors excluded any sequence lacking an unambiguous match to a single V gene segment. In an earlier analysis of approximately 590 of the donors, V segments were called functional above 56.7% productive rearrangements and were called segregating when the between-donor standard deviation exceeded 5%. A statistical classification framework was built to diagnose cytomegalovirus status from the catalog of TCR beta chain sequences. In a later analysis, TCR nucleotide sequences were compared against IMGT/GENE-DB human TR gene sequences so that V and J genes could be assigned. The TCRdist pipeline was used in a later analysis to assign CDR3 sequences and most-parsimonious VDJ recombination scenarios. A later analysis defined each TCR beta chain by its CDR3 amino acid sequence plus V-gene family, and excluded reads lacking a unique V-gene family. In a later analysis, around 600 highly shared, low-generation-probability nucleotide sequences were removed to address suspected cross-contamination and a sequencing artifact. In a later analysis, a clonal expansion index was calculated for each public chain from normalized within-repertoire ranks of inferred template counts. A later analysis computed generation probabilities with a VDJ recombination model fitted to out-of-frame rearrangements, and checked the results against IGoR. In a later analysis, TCR-TCR, TCR-HLA and TCR-CMV co-occurrence was scored with hypergeometric tests, and a repertoire-size bias correction was applied to TCR pairs. A later analysis estimated false discovery rates by permuting HLA or CMV assignments 20 times. A later analysis grouped co-occurring TCRs with DBSCAN, adding TCRdist sequence similarity when clustering within HLA-allele-positive subsets. Repertoires with fewer than 30,000 or more than 120,000 public chains, plus five repertoires with anomalous nucleotide sharing, were excluded from co-occurrence clustering. TCRdb took this table from immuneACCESS and kept in-frame rearrangements with V and J called. Such tables lack part of the clones; where checked against another copy, unresolved V genes explain under half of the gap, and the rest is unexplained. D and trimming were read from the DNA, whereas the V and J calls and clone size are those reported in that table. The sample data list some 160,000 clones, and around 79% of these were observed just once. Of the sample, approximately 0.7% falls within the top ten clones.

From cysteine to phenylalanine, the CDR3 is 10 amino acids long. The read is trimmed to its CDR3 DNA, 30 bases read in frame from base 1. The CDR1 and CDR2 encoded by the germline V gene are MNHEY and SVGAGI. The germline ends are 4 bases apart after V is trimmed by 8 bases and J by 6 bases. This sample is drawn from a study of cytomegalovirus exposure and HLA in healthy donors (dated by TCRdb to about 2017). Regarding the study in general: An earlier analysis of roughly 500 of the donors reported approximately 300 Gb of sequence data and 117 million unique TCR beta sequences from about 200 million T cells. An early release covering about 600 HLA-typed donors comprised about 290 gigabases of sequencing data and around 80 million unique TCR sequences. Of the 350 to 450 genotyped donors, around 81% fell in the genetic ancestry cluster associated with self-reported Caucasian donors. The aim of the study was to test whether cataloging public T cell receptors could identify signatures of past pathogen exposure. The study profiled the T cell repertoires of more than 500 subjects by immunosequencing and related them to cytomegalovirus serostatus. In addition to the first cohort of 500 to 850 subjects, a separate validation cohort of about 120 different subjects was used. The study combined high-throughput TCR immunosequencing, statistical association of individual TCRs with disease status, and machine learning to predict cytomegalovirus infection status. A later analysis re-analyzed previously published TCR beta repertoires from several hundred donors and added high-resolution HLA genotyping to study TCR occurrence patterns. In the later analysis, no new phenotypic data were used to find candidate immune exposures; instead, reliance was placed on TCR beta sequences and their occurrence across donors. An earlier analysis of fewer than 700 of the donors applied high-throughput TCR beta sequencing to assess whether each TCR beta V gene segment acted as functional or pseudogenic. Alongside the repertoire data, information on donor age, sex, ethnicity and CMV serostatus was compiled. Genome-wide SNP genotypes for about 65% of the roughly 670 donors were used in a later genetic analysis, which treated that subset as a discovery cohort. All discovery cohort repertoires had been generated on a single sequencing platform. HLA typing covered class I and class II loci at four-digit resolution. Typing coverage differed by locus: A, B, C, DRB1 and DQB1 were typed in roughly 620-640 donors, DQA1 in about 510, DPA1 in roughly 590, and DPB1 in approximately 450. Roughly 5 DR-DQ haplotypes were treated as single units for association and clustering because of strong linkage in the cohort. Among some 410 genotyped donors of the cohort, an average of approximately 240,000 unique TCR beta nucleotide sequences was sequenced per donor, of which approximately 18% were non-productive. General findings and caveats noted by the study authors: The authors suggested that the approach could potentially be generalized to other disease states and immunological phenotypes. The study listed around 160 TCR beta chains as associated with cytomegalovirus. A further reported finding was that TCR beta sequences accurately predicted the HLA-A and HLA-B alleles for most subjects in the first cohort. Correlated functional status among segregating V segments might reflect linkage disequilibrium, but an unknown experimental factor could not be ruled out. A later analysis associated about 17,000 TCR beta sequences with specific HLA alleles at a false discovery rate of 0.05. In a later genetic analysis, fewer N-insertions in productive TCRs were reported among donors in an Asian-associated ancestry cluster than the approximately 630-donor mean. A later analysis found that TCR association rates varied across HLA loci, with DRB1 alleles showing the most associated TCRs and HLA-C alleles the fewest. In an earlier analysis of about 600 of the donors, most TCR beta V segments appeared in productive rearrangements about 87% or about 30% of the time, broadly matching IMGT annotations. In vitro tests confirmed that three of the cytomegalovirus-associated TCR beta chains recognize cytomegalovirus antigens. The earlier analysis of around 600 of the donors excluded seventeen rarely observed V segments, including chromosome 9 orphons, because counts were too low. Most TCR sequences were observed very rarely across donors, whereas some public TCRs were present in many individuals. Because the 87-base-pair reads could not distinguish some IMGT-functional V segments, including TRBV6-2 and TRBV6-3, those segments were excluded. An association between a missense DCLRE1C variant and V-gene and J-gene trimming of TCR beta chains was found in a later genetic analysis and replicated in an independent cohort. A later analysis found that HLA-associated TCR beta chains were more clonally expanded and had lower generation probabilities than equally common non-associated chains. A group of highly shared sequence variants was considered likely to be a technical artifact of the sequencing pipeline. Roughly uniform sequencing depth across donors was assumed in presence/absence analyses, although this assumption may not hold. This cohort had only TCR beta chains sequenced, and the lack of alpha or paired-chain data limited which features could be detected. According to a later analysis, parvovirus B19, influenza, CMV and Epstein-Barr virus appeared linked to several top co-occurrence clusters. When HLA alleles, especially DR and DQ, strongly co-occurred, attributing TCR associations to individual alleles was difficult. The classifier was reported to diagnose cytomegalovirus status with high specificity and sensitivity in both the original cohort and the validation cohort. For the cohort, immune exposure information was limited to CMV serostatus. Because HLA typing was missing for some donors at each locus, association tests included only the typed subset. Most CMV-associated TCR beta chains appeared to be HLA-restricted in a later analysis, and the HLA associations seemed to be driven largely by CMV exposure.

The sequence joins TRBV6-5 to TRBJ2-2; the D gene cannot be named for sure. The source is a woman aged 40 to 55 in good health and CMV-seronegative. Sequencing was performed on PBMCs. Here the CDR3 is given as CASGAGELFF. The DNA sequence reads TGTGCCAGCGGAGCCGGGGAGCTGTTTTTT.